The next 30 T cell receptor beta chains were all read from a single sample in a study of early T cells in non-severe SARS-CoV-2 infection. TCRdb re-called the 5' RACE reads with MiXCR, one entry per CDR3 protein. The sample records 30,000 to 40,000 distinct CDR3 sequences, about 5% being singletons. The specimen was whole blood. These receptors came from an adult who was a healthcare worker with PCR-confirmed SARS-CoV-2 infection or an uninfected control (not recorded which).

The V call is TRBV12-3 or TRBV12-4, the J call TRBJ2-1, with 12 bases fitting TRBD2. The junction had 10 bases not matched to a gene; V was cut back by 7 bases and J by 9 bases. The CDR3 has 15 amino acids. CDR3 coding DNA: TGTGCCAGCACGTTAACTAGCGGGGGGACGATTGAGCAGTTCTTC. This codes for CASTLTSGGTIEQFF.

By sample fraction, this clonotype is medium-sized (0.01 to 0.1%). The gene calls are TRBV4-3 and TRBJ2-6; D not resolved. CDR1 and CDR2 (germline): LGHNA, YSLEER. There are 16 residues in the CDR3. V lost 0 bases and J 0 bases, leaving 6 bases between the germline ends. CDR3 DNA sequence: TGCGCCAGCAGCCAAGACTCGAGCTCTGGGGCCAACGTCCTGACTTTC. Translation: CASSQDSSSGANVLTF.

With respect to this clonotype: A much larger clone lies one base from this, so it may be a read error. The CDR3, as DNA: TGTGCCAGCAGCTCCAGGGGGGCCGGCCATTCACCCCTCCTCTTT. Amino acid sequence: CASSSRGAGHSPLLF. The chain carries TRBV5-6 and TRBJ1-6; TRBD1 agrees at 7 bases. Germline-derived CDR1 and CDR2 are SGHDT and YYEEEE. The CDR3 is 15 amino acids.

This clonotype has a count of ten or more. V is TRBV4-2 and J is TRBJ2-3; D possibly corresponds to TRBD2 (7 bases). The CDR3 has 18 residues. The V end was cut by 4 bases, the J end by 1 base, with 21 bases between. Germline CDR1 and CDR2: LGHNA and YNFKEQ. Written as DNA, the CDR3 is TGTGCCAGCAGCCTAGGGGAGGTAACGGGGGGCCGCACAGATACGCAGTATTTT. Translation: CASSLGEVTGGRTDTQYF.

This clonotype was seen many times. V usage is TRBV6-1 and J usage is TRBJ2-3; D gene unclear. CDR1 MNHNS and CDR2 SASEGT come from the germline V gene. The CDR3 is made up of 16 amino acids. Trimming shortened V by 1 base and J by 5 bases, and 16 bases separated the two germline ends. CDR3 region: CASSEDRFGYLDTQYF. The CDR3 DNA reads TGTGCCAGCAGTGAAGACAGATTTGGGTATTTAGATACGCAGTATTTT.

This clonotype was detected ten times or more. The J gene is TRBJ1-1, the V gene TRBV27, with D possibly TRBD1 on 6 matching bases. The CDR3 has 13 amino acids. V lost 5 bases and J 1 base, leaving 8 bases between the germline ends. Germline values: CDR1 MNHEY, CDR2 SMNVEV (reference sequence). In DNA, the CDR3 is TGTGCCAGCAGTGGGACAAAGAACACTGAAGCTTTCTTT. Encoded protein: CASSGTKNTEAFF.

This clonotype was observed many times. The V call is TRBV6-2 or TRBV6-3, the J call TRBJ2-1; 7 nucleotides line up with TRBD2. The germline gives CDR1 MNHEY, CDR2 SVGEGT. This CDR3 spans 15 amino acids. V dropped 3 bases and J dropped 3; count of bases not matched to a gene: 5. CDR3 in DNA: TGTGCCAGCAGTTATCCCCGGGAGGTCTACAATGAGCAGTTCTTC. Protein sequence: CASSYPREVYNEQFF.

This clonotype was seen repeatedly, ten times or more. In DNA form, the CDR3 reads TGTGCCAGCAGCCTTAGCGGGGGGCCTACAGATACGCAGTATTTT. It specifies CASSLSGGPTDTQYF. The genes are TRBV5-4 and TRBJ2-3; 10 bases agree with TRBD2. With 4 bases clipped from V and 3 bases from J, the junction kept 5 bases outside the gene matches. Germline lookup yields CDR1 SGHNT and CDR2 YYREEE (reference sequence). CDR3 length: 15 amino acids.

This clonotype appeared many times. This rearrangement joins TRBV7-2 to TRBJ2-1; 11 bases fit TRBD2. Losses at the gene ends were 5 bases for V and 10 bases for J; bases not matched to a gene: 10. CDR1 and CDR2 (germline): SGHTA, FQGNSA. CDR3 length: 15 amino acids. CDR3 residues: CASSILSGGAREQFF. The CDR3 bases are TGTGCCAGCAGCATACTTAGCGGGGGGGCCCGGGAGCAGTTCTTC.

The CDR3 nucleotides are TGTGCCAGCAGTTCACCTACCGCGGGAGCTCAAGAGACCCAGTACTTC. This sequence encodes CASSSPTAGAQETQYF. The gene calls are TRBV12-3 or TRBV12-4 and TRBJ2-5; 7 nucleotides line up with TRBD2. Trimming at V came to 4 bases and at J to 2 bases, leaving 10 bases not matched to a gene. CDR3 length equals 16 residues.

In its sample, this clonotype was seen a few times. CDR3 sequence: CASTLTGETDTQYF. In nucleotides, the CDR3 is TGTGCCAGCACACTGACAGGGGAGACAGATACGCAGTATTTT. The rearrangement uses TRBV28 and TRBJ2-3; 8 nucleotides line up with TRBD1. The J segment lost 3 bases and the V segment lost 7 bases, leaving 6 bases of the junction unmatched. The germline V gene encodes CDR1 MDHEN and CDR2 SYDVKM. This CDR3 is 14 amino acids long. Combining the CDR3 with reference TRBV28 and TRBJ2-3 gives the whole variable domain DVKVTQSSRYLVKRTGEKVFLECVQDMDHENMFWYRQDPGLGLRLIYFSYDVKMKEKGDIPEGYSVSREKKERFSLILESASTNQTSMYLCASTLTGETDTQYFGPGTRLTVL.

V usage is TRBV12-5 and J usage is TRBJ2-3, with 11 bases identical to TRBD1. Germline assignment: CDR1 LGHNT and CDR2 FRNRAP. Trimming cost V 6 bases and J 2 bases; bases outside gene matches: 10. The CDR3 spans 17 residues. For the CDR3, the DNA is TGTGCTAGTGGCTCCGGGACAGGGGGATTTTCCACAGATACGCAGTATTTT. This translates into CASGSGTGGFSTDTQYF.

The sample holds many counts of this clonotype. The chain is built from TRBV18 and TRBJ1-6; D not resolved. The V end was cut by 3 bases, the J end by 5 bases, with 5 bases between. CDR1 is KGHSH and CDR2 is LQKENI in the germline V gene. This CDR3 spans 13 amino acids. The CDR3 sequence: CASSPGHNSPLHF. The CDR3 nucleotides read TGTGCCAGCTCACCTGGACATAATTCACCCCTCCACTTT.

This clonotype has a count of ten or more. The gene calls are TRBV11-2 and TRBJ2-5; TRBD2 matches 11 bases. V lost 5 bases, J lost 13 bases, and 3 bases stayed unmatched. CDR3 size: 11 residues. The germline V gene has CDR1 SGHAT and CDR2 FQNNGV. In nucleotides, the CDR3 is TGTGCCAGCAGCGCCGGGACTAGCGGGTACTTC. Amino acids: CASSAGTSGYF.

This clonotype was found once. The gene calls are TRBV7-2 and TRBJ2-5, with a tentative D call TRBD1 (6 bases). CDR3 length equals 15 residues. Germline V gene sequence: CDR1 SGHTA, CDR2 FQGNSA. V gave up 5 bases and J gave up 7 bases, with 20 bases separating them. This chain's CDR3 is CASSQGTSPSLTQYF. DNA for the CDR3: TGTGCCAGCAGCCAAGGGACAAGTCCGTCCTTGACCCAGTACTTC.

This clonotype was seen only a few times. This CDR3 reads CASSEQRIFSYEQYF. CDR3 nucleotides: TGTGCCAGCAGCGAACAGCGGATCTTCTCCTACGAGCAGTACTTC. The chain links TRBV7-2 to TRBJ2-7; TRBD2 might be the D (5 bases). V was pared by 5 bases and J by 0 bases, with 14 bases between. The CDR3 has 15 residues. Germline V gives CDR1 SGHTA, CDR2 FQGNSA.

This clonotype was observed a single time. A much larger clone is a single base away; this may be a read error. The rearrangement links TRBV7-9 to TRBJ2-7; TRBD1 or TRBD2 may be the D gene (5 bases each). V dropped 0 bases and J dropped 3 bases, with 18 bases sitting between them. CDR1 is SEHNR and CDR2 is FQNEAQ in the germline V gene (reference sequence). This CDR3 comprises 17 residues. The DNA of the CDR3 is TGTGCCAGCAGCTTAGCGGTTGCGAGGGGAACTTTCTACGAGCAGTACTTC. Amino acids: CASSLAVARGTFYEQYF. Full variable domain (rest looked up from reference TRBV7-9 and TRBJ2-7): DTGVSQNPRHKITKRGQNVTFRCDPISEHNRLYWYRQTLGQGPEFLTYFQNEAQLEKSRLLSDRFSAERPKGSFSTLEIQRTEQGDSAMYLCASSLAVARGTFYEQYFGPGTRLTVT.

This clonotype was counted many times. The chain carries TRBV29-1 and TRBJ2-4, with TRBD1 as a possible D gene (6 bases). The CDR3 runs to 14 residues. The germline V gene has CDR1 SQVTM and CDR2 ANQGSEA. V dropped 4 bases and J dropped 7 bases, with 17 bases sitting between them. The CDR3 here is CSVGGRGRGNIQYF. The CDR3 DNA sequence: TGCAGCGTTGGGGGCAGGGGACGCGGGAACATTCAGTACTTC.

CDR3 region: CASSQAGASGGPVYNEQFF. The CDR3 DNA reads as TGCGCCAGCAGCCAAGCAGGAGCTAGCGGGGGTCCAGTCTACAATGAGCAGTTCTTC. The V call is TRBV4-1, the J call TRBJ2-1; TRBD2 matches at 10 bases. The germline gives CDR1 MGHRA, CDR2 YSYEKL. CDR3 length: 19 residues. The junction had 12 bases not matched to a gene; V was cut back by 1 base and J by 3 bases.

This clonotype was counted at least ten times. The rearrangement joins TRBV20-1 to TRBJ2-2; the match to TRBD1 covers 8 bases. V was clipped by 4 bases and J by 5 bases; unmatched bases: 6. This CDR3 is built from 14 residues. Germline-derived CDR1 and CDR2 are DFQATT and SNEGSKA (reference sequence). The CDR3 DNA follows: TGCAGTGCTAAGACAGGGGCGGAAACCGGGGAGCTGTTTTTT. Translating it yields CSAKTGAETGELFF.

This clonotype was detected ten times or more. The CDR3 sequence: CASSPQVAYEQYF. CDR3 bases: TGTGCCAGCAGCCCTCAGGTTGCCTACGAGCAGTACTTC. V gene TRBV7-9 combines with J gene TRBJ2-7; D is unclear. This CDR3 has 13 residues. V was pared by 5 bases and J by 2 bases, with 10 bases between. Germline V gives CDR1 SEHNR, CDR2 FQNEAQ (reference sequence).

In this sample, this clonotype turned up many times. The rearrangement uses TRBV6-5 and TRBJ1-1, with no clear D. The germline gives CDR1 MNHEY, CDR2 SVGAGI. There are 14 residues in the CDR3. V was clipped by 4 bases and J by 3 bases, with 12 bases between them. CDR3 region: CASSLGNTHTEAFF. The CDR3 region has the DNA TGTGCCAGCAGTTTGGGGAATACGCACACTGAAGCTTTCTTT.

The V call is TRBV19, the J call TRBJ2-1, with 7 bases fitting TRBD1. Germline assignment: CDR1 LNHDA and CDR2 SQIVND (reference sequence). V trimming: 4 bases; J trimming: 6 bases; junction bases outside the gene matches: 15. The CDR3 consists of 17 residues. CDR3 nucleotides: TGTGCCAGTAGTAGACCCCAGACAGGGTACTTTTCCAATGAGCAGTTCTTC. Translating it yields CASSRPQTGYFSNEQFF.

This clonotype was found a few times. V gene TRBV3-1 combines with J gene TRBJ2-6, with D hard to call. The CDR3 is 15 residues long. Germline V gene sequence: CDR1 LGHDT, CDR2 YNNKEL (reference sequence). V gave up 1 base and J gave up 1 base, with 5 bases separating them. As DNA, the CDR3 is TGTGCCAGCAGCCAAGTCGTGTCTGGGGCCAACGTCCTGACTTTC. Its translation: CASSQVVSGANVLTF.

This clonotype was seen at least ten times. The chain has TRBV7-8 and TRBJ2-3; 8 positions match TRBD1. Germline V lookup: CDR1 SGHVS, CDR2 FQNEAQ. The length of the CDR3 is 16 residues. V shed 0 bases, J shed 3 bases, and the junction held 5 bases outside the gene matches. Here the CDR3 DNA reads TGTGCCAGCAGCTTAGCGCAGGGGGCAGGGACAGATACGCAGTATTTT. This codes for CASSLAQGAGTDTQYF. Combining the CDR3 with reference TRBV7-8 and TRBJ2-3 gives the whole variable domain GAGVSQSPRYKVAKRGQDVALRCDPISGHVSLFWYQQALGQGPEFLTYFQNEAQLDKSGLPSDRFFAERPEGSVSTLKIQRTQQEDSAVYLCASSLAQGAGTDTQYFGPGTRLTVL.

This clonotype was counted at least ten times. This rearrangement joins TRBV20-1 to TRBJ1-1; D is possibly TRBD1 (5 bases). This CDR3 spans 13 amino acids. Germline V gene sequence: CDR1 DFQATT, CDR2 SNEGSKA (reference sequence). Between the trimmed V and J ends, which lost 5 bases and 5 bases, there was a span of 15 bases. The CDR3 loop is CSAWGRRGTEAFF. The CDR3 DNA follows: TGCAGTGCTTGGGGGAGAAGGGGTACTGAAGCTTTCTTT.

In this sample, this clonotype turned up a few times. J is TRBJ2-6 and V is TRBV29-1; D remains unclear. V lost 4 bases and J lost 3, with 4 bases in between. The CDR3 spans 12 residues. The germline CDR1 and CDR2 sequences are SQVTM and ANQGSEA. The CDR3 nucleotides are TGCAGCGTTGTACTTGGGGCCAACGTCCTGACTTTC. Translated, it gives CSVVLGANVLTF.

This clonotype was counted many times. The chain has TRBV10-3 and TRBJ2-5; TRBD2 matches at 8 bases. CDR1 ENHRY and CDR2 SYGVKD come from the germline V gene. V gave up 3 bases and J gave up 3 bases; unmatched junction bases: 3. The CDR3 loop spans 14 amino acids. DNA of the CDR3: TGTGCCATCAGTGATGAGCGGGGGAAAGAGACCCAGTACTTC. It specifies CAISDERGKETQYF.

This clonotype was seen a few times. The chain combines TRBV7-2 with TRBJ2-1; unclear D gene. Germline loops: CDR1 SGHTA, CDR2 FQGNSA. This CDR3 comprises 12 residues. Trimming pared 5 bases from V and 3 bases from J, leaving 5 bases between. Here the CDR3 reads CASSPYYNEQFF. Here the CDR3 DNA reads TGTGCCAGCAGCCCCTACTACAATGAGCAGTTCTTC.

This clonotype was seen repeatedly, ten times or more. The chain recombines TRBV12-3 or TRBV12-4 with TRBJ2-1, with 13 bases fitting TRBD2. J was trimmed by 9 bases and V by 3 bases; bases with no gene match: 5. The CDR3 contains 15 residues. This CDR3 reads CASSFGGTSGAEQFF. The CDR3 DNA reads TGTGCCAGCAGTTTCGGAGGGACTAGCGGGGCTGAGCAGTTCTTC.